These T cell receptor beta chains were read from a single sample in a study of blood T cell repertoires in COVID-19. Measured with immunoSEQ multiplex PCR; TCRdb has only the in-frame clones, and not every one. Among some 240,000 clones listed, 88% were seen once. Sequences were obtained from peripheral blood. All receptors derive from a woman in her sixties or seventies with COVID-19, enrolled during active disease. Both conserved end residues are part of each CDR3. The order of the fields is J gene, clone size, D gene, V gene, CDR3 protein, CDR3 DNA. The D gene is left open where the match is weak. The size entry is marked missing in some rows and otherwise reads once, few, many or a size class.

TRBJ2-1,-,TRBD2,TRBV28,CASNQRGPHNEQFF,TGTGCCAGCAACCAGCGGGGGCCCCACAATGAGCAGTTCTTC
TRBJ2-7,-,-,TRBV21-1,CASNPWADPYEQYF,TGTGCCAGCAACCCCTGGGCCGACCCCTACGAGCAGTACTTC
TRBJ2-2,once,-,TRBV19,CASSYSGELFF,TGTGCCAGTAGTTATTCCGGGGAGCTGTTTTTT
TRBJ2-7,-,-,TRBV5-1,CASSSPTQGAYEQYF,TGCGCCAGCAGCTCCCCTACACAGGGAGCCTACGAGCAGTACTTC
TRBJ2-2,-,-,TRBV7-2,CASSPAPRTTNTGELFF,TGTGCCAGCAGCCCGGCACCTCGGACAACGAACACCGGGGAGCTGTTTTTT
TRBJ2-6,-,-,TRBV2,CASSLVRTSIAGANVLTF,TGTGCCAGCAGTCTCGTGCGGACATCCATCGCTGGGGCCAACGTCCTGACTTTC
TRBJ2-7,-,-,TRBV11-2,CASSGPGVAGASYEQYF,TGTGCCAGCAGCGGCCCGGGGGTAGCAGGTGCCTCCTACGAGCAGTACTTC
TRBJ2-1,-,TRBD2,TRBV4-1,CASSQGTSGSSIYNEQFF,TGCGCCAGCAGCCAAGGGACTAGCGGGAGTTCCATCTACAATGAGCAGTTCTTC
TRBJ2-1,-,-,TRBV5-1,CASSLQGNYNEQFF,TGCGCCAGCAGCTTGCAGGGAAACTACAATGAGCAGTTCTTC
TRBJ1-1,-,-,TRBV11-2,CASSFDRNTEAFF,TGTGCCAGCAGTTTCGACAGGAACACTGAAGCTTTCTTT
TRBJ1-5,-,-,TRBV15,CATSRDWAASNQPQHF,TGTGCCACCAGCAGAGATTGGGCAGCCAGCAATCAGCCCCAGCATTTT
TRBJ1-1,-,-,TRBV29-1,CSVLTGFLNTEAFF,TGCAGCGTACTTACAGGGTTTCTGAACACTGAAGCTTTCTTT
TRBJ2-3,few,TRBD2,TRBV7-6,CASSLERTGVRGLAGPTDTQYF,TGTGCCAGCAGCTTAGAGCGGACAGGGGTAAGGGGACTAGCGGGCCCCACAGATACGCAGTATTTT
TRBJ2-2,-,TRBD2,TRBV7-3,CASSSTAGTTHTGELFF,TGTGCCAGCAGCTCCACCGCCGGGACTACCCACACCGGGGAGCTGTTTTTT
TRBJ1-5,-,-,TRBV7-9,CASSLTEYQPQHF,TGTGCCAGCAGCTTGACAGAATATCAGCCCCAGCATTTT
TRBJ2-7,-,TRBD1,TRBV2,CASSEQGAGEQYF,TGTGCCAGCAGTGAACAGGGGGCTGGCGAGCAGTACTTC
TRBJ1-6,-,-,TRBV27,CASSMQGNQRSSPLHF,TGTGCCAGCAGTATGCAGGGTAATCAAAGGTCTTCACCCCTCCACTTT
TRBJ1-1,-,-,TRBV7-3,CASSLRGGPNTEAFF,TGTGCCAGCAGCTTAAGGGGGGGACCGAACACTGAAGCTTTCTTT
TRBJ2-3,-,TRBD1,TRBV18,CASSSSDRGTDTQYF,TGTGCCAGCTCATCGTCGGACAGGGGCACAGATACGCAGTATTTT
TRBJ2-1,once,-,TRBV19,CASSTSVQILREQFF,TGTGCCAGTAGTACTTCCGTCCAAATCCTCCGGGAGCAGTTCTTC
TRBJ2-1,once,TRBD2,TRBV30,CAWSGGSSYNEQFF,TGTGCCTGGAGCGGCGGGAGTTCCTACAATGAGCAGTTCTTC
TRBJ1-1,-,TRBD1,TRBV29-1,CSVGEGQSNTEAFF,TGCAGCGTTGGCGAGGGACAGAGTAATACTGAAGCTTTCTTT
TRBJ1-1,-,TRBD1,TRBV12-5,CASGTGGGHTEAFF,TGTGCTAGTGGCACAGGGGGCGGTCACACTGAAGCTTTCTTT
TRBJ2-3,-,-,TRBV18,CASSPRTERTDTQYF,TGTGCCAGCTCACCACGGACTGAACGCACAGATACGCAGTATTTT
TRBJ2-7,-,TRBD2,TRBV7-6,CASRPLAGSYEQYF,TGTGCCAGCAGACCATTAGCGGGATCCTACGAGCAGTACTTC
TRBJ2-2,-,TRBD2,TRBV19,CASRKGLAGGRTGELFF,TGTGCCAGTAGGAAGGGACTAGCGGGAGGGCGAACCGGGGAGCTGTTTTTT
TRBJ1-2,-,-,TRBV5-5,CASSLVRGREGYTF,TGTGCCAGCAGCTTGGTGCGGGGCCGGGAGGGCTACACCTTC
TRBJ2-7,-,-,TRBV12-3/TRBV12-4,CASSRTRYEQYF,TGTGCCAGCAGCAGGACTCGCTACGAGCAGTACTTC
TRBJ2-1,few,TRBD2,TRBV30,CAWSSLAGAYNEQFF,TGTGCCTGGAGTTCGCTAGCGGGAGCTTACAATGAGCAGTTCTTC
TRBJ2-7,-,TRBD2,TRBV5-1,CASSPMTSGGTYEQYF,TGCGCCAGCAGCCCAATGACTAGCGGAGGTACCTACGAGCAGTACTTC